Listed below are T cell receptor beta chains from one sample, sequenced in a study of PD-1 blockade in classical Hodgkin lymphoma. Assay: immunoSEQ multiplex PCR; the TCRdb copy retains only in-frame clones and omits some. The sample holds around 96,000 clones, approximately 80% seen once. Material: peripheral blood mononuclear cells (PBMCs), obtained at baseline. These TCRs come from a human donor with classical Hodgkin lymphoma. Both conserved end residues are part of each CDR3. A D gene is named only where the DNA matches it firmly. Expanded clones get a size class; other rows say once, few or many, or leave the size out.

d_gene	abundance	v_gene	j_gene	CDR3nt	CDR3aa
TRBD1	.	TRBV5-1	TRBJ1-6	TGCGCCAGCAGCTTGGACAGGGGATATAATTCACCCCTCCACTTT	CASSLDRGYNSPLHF
.	once	TRBV19	TRBJ1-3	TGTGCCTCCAGACCGGACGCATGGGGAAACACCATATATTTT	CASRPDAWGNTIYF
.	.	TRBV6-4	TRBJ2-3	TGTGCCAGCAGGGACATTGGCACAGATACGCAGTATTTT	CASRDIGTDTQYF
TRBD1	.	TRBV10-3	TRBJ1-5	TGTGCCACAACGGGAGGGGACAGAAATCAGCCCCAGCATTTT	CATTGGDRNQPQHF
.	.	TRBV6-6	TRBJ1-1	TGTGCCAGCAGAGACTGGGGTGTGAACACTGAAGCTTTCTTT	CASRDWGVNTEAFF
.	.	TRBV15	TRBJ2-5	TGTGCCACCAGCAGGAGGAGACAGAACCAAGAGACCCAGTACTTC	CATSRRRQNQETQYF
TRBD1	.	TRBV27	TRBJ2-7	TGTGCCAGCACCCCATCCGGGACAGGGGGCTACGAGCAGTACTTC	CASTPSGTGGYEQYF
TRBD2	once	TRBV6-1	TRBJ2-3	TGTGCCAGCAGTGAATTTAGCGGGAGCACAGATACGCAGTATTTT	CASSEFSGSTDTQYF
.	.	TRBV11-2	TRBJ2-1	TGTGCCAGCAGCTTATTGGTAGCCAATGAGCAGTTCTTC	CASSLLVANEQFF
TRBD2	.	TRBV6-1	TRBJ2-7	TGTGCCAGCAGTTTACGGACTAGCTACGAGCAGTACTTC	CASSLRTSYEQYF
TRBD2	.	TRBV19	TRBJ2-3	TGTGCCAGTAAACTAGCGGATTCTAGCACAGATACGCAGTATTTT	CASKLADSSTDTQYF
.	.	TRBV28	TRBJ2-3	TGTGCCAGCAGTTTGGGGGTAGCAGATACGCAGTATTTT	CASSLGVADTQYF
.	.	TRBV7-9	TRBJ2-7	TGTGCCAGCAGCTTAGGTAGGGACCTCTTTCCCGAGCAGTACTTC	CASSLGRDLFPEQYF
TRBD2	.	TRBV19	TRBJ2-1	TGTGCCAGTAGTACGCGGACTAGCGGGAGGGCCTCCTACAATGAGCAGTTCTTC	CASSTRTSGRASYNEQFF
.	few	TRBV30	TRBJ1-1	TGTGCCTGGAACGGACGGTTGAGGAACACTGAAGCTTTCTTT	CAWNGRLRNTEAFF
TRBD1	.	TRBV6-1	TRBJ1-4	TGTGCCAGCAGTCCCGACAGGGGTTACGAAAAACTGTTTTTT	CASSPDRGYEKLFF
.	.	TRBV7-8	TRBJ1-4	TGTGCCAGCAGCTTACATAGGCGGGTCTCAACTAATGAAAAACTGTTTTTT	CASSLHRRVSTNEKLFF
.	.	TRBV10-1	TRBJ1-5	TGCGCCAGCAGTGAGTCTGGTCAGCCCCAGCATTTT	CASSESGQPQHF
.	once	TRBV4-1	TRBJ2-3	TGCGCCAGCAGCCAATTTCCGTGGGATACGCAGTATTTT	CASSQFPWDTQYF
TRBD1	few	TRBV30	TRBJ1-1	TGTGCCTGGAGTGAGGACAGGGACACTGAAGCTTTCTTT	CAWSEDRDTEAFF
.	once	TRBV5-4	TRBJ1-1	TGTGCCAGCAGTTCTCAGGGGAGGGGTCGCACTGAAGCTTTCTTT	CASSSQGRGRTEAFF
.	once	TRBV14	TRBJ2-4	TGTGCCAGCCAGCCGCTGGACAAAAACATTCAGTACTTC	CASQPLDKNIQYF
.	once	TRBV5-4	TRBJ2-6	TGTGCCAGCAGCCGAATGACCGGTGGGGCCAACGTCCTGACTTTC	CASSRMTGGANVLTF
.	.	TRBV7-9	TRBJ2-5	TGTGCCAGCAGCTTAGATGCACGAGAGACCCAGTACTTC	CASSLDARETQYF
TRBD1	.	TRBV15	TRBJ1-1	TGTGCCACCACACTGACAGGGCGAAACACTGAAGCTTTCTTT	CATTLTGRNTEAFF
.	.	TRBV6-6	TRBJ1-1	TGTGCCAGCAGTCCTAGAGGGGATCTCACTGAAGCTTTCTTT	CASSPRGDLTEAFF
.	.	TRBV7-3	TRBJ2-5	TGTGCCAGCAGCCCTAGAAGGACCCAAGCGACCCAGTACTTC	CASSPRRTQATQYF
.	.	TRBV19	TRBJ2-1	TGTGCCAGTAGTATAGGGGCCCTCAGGGGCCTATACTACAATGAGCAGTTCTTC	CASSIGALRGLYYNEQFF
.	.	TRBV9	TRBJ1-3	TGTGCCAGCAGTAGAGGAGGGACCCATGGCTCTGGAAACACCATATATTTT	CASSRGGTHGSGNTIYF
TRBD2	.	TRBV5-6	TRBJ2-2	TGTGCCAGCAGCTCCACTGGGACTAGTAGAACCGGGGAGCTGTTTTTT	CASSSTGTSRTGELFF
TRBD2	few	TRBV15	TRBJ2-1	TGTGCCACCAGCTCTACTTTGGGGGGGACCGATGAGCAGTTCTTC	CATSSTLGGTDEQFF
TRBD2	.	TRBV5-1	TRBJ2-1	TGCGCCAGCAGCTTGACGGCGGGGGATTACAATGAGCAGTTCTTC	CASSLTAGDYNEQFF
TRBD2	few	TRBV11-2	TRBJ2-1	TGTGCCAGCAGCTTAGCAGGGCTAGCGGGAGGCCATGAGCAGTTCTTC	CASSLAGLAGGHEQFF
.	once	TRBV18	TRBJ1-2	TGTGCCAGCTCCGGGACTCCTCTATATGGCTACACCTTC	CASSGTPLYGYTF
TRBD2	.	TRBV5-1	TRBJ2-1	TGCGCCAGCAGCTTGAAACTTGCGGCGGGAGGGCCCGGGATTGCAGGGGAGCAGTTCTTC	CASSLKLAAGGPGIAGEQFF
TRBD2	.	TRBV19	TRBJ2-2	TGTGCCAGTCGTTCAGCGGGAGGGCCGAACACCGGGGAGCTGTTTTTT	CASRSAGGPNTGELFF
.	medium-sized	TRBV19	TRBJ1-1	TGTGCCAGTACTCAACATTACTTGAACACTGAAGCTTTCTTT	CASTQHYLNTEAFF
TRBD1	.	TRBV2	TRBJ1-1	TGTGCCAGCAGATCGACAGGGTTCACTGAAGCTTTCTTT	CASRSTGFTEAFF
.	.	TRBV2	TRBJ2-4	TGTGCCAGCAGTGAAGGGGTCAGGGTTGGAATCATTCAGTACTTC	CASSEGVRVGIIQYF
TRBD2	.	TRBV11-1	TRBJ2-1	TGTGCCAGCAGCACTCTAGCGGGAGGGCCTGAGTTCTTC	CASSTLAGGPEFF
TRBD2	.	TRBV7-6	TRBJ2-7	TGTGCCAGCAGCAGCGCCGGGACTAGCGGTACCTACGAGCAGTACTTC	CASSSAGTSGTYEQYF
.	.	TRBV19	TRBJ2-6	TGTGCCAATCAATTCGTCAACAGGGCTGGGGCCAACGTCCTGACTTTC	CANQFVNRAGANVLTF
.	.	TRBV7-6	TRBJ1-5	TGTGCCAGCAGCCAAGGGGGGTGGAATCAGCCCCAGCATTTT	CASSQGGWNQPQHF
TRBD2	.	TRBV18	TRBJ2-2	TGTGCCAGCTCTCCCTATGGGAGGGAAAACACCGGGGAGCTGTTTTTT	CASSPYGRENTGELFF
TRBD1	.	TRBV9	TRBJ1-6	TGTGCCAGCAGCGTCAGCCGGGGACAGGGGGTTTCACCCCTCCACTTT	CASSVSRGQGVSPLHF
.	.	TRBV6-5	TRBJ2-1	TGTGCCAGCAGGGTGGGGGTGGTGCACAATGAGCAGTTCTTC	CASRVGVVHNEQFF